This T cell receptor beta chain comes out of a study of control samples from healthy donors and cancer patients. Clones were read by immunoSEQ multiplex PCR, and TCRdb kept only the in-frame ones, dropping some. The repertoire consists of some 130,000 clones, with about nine tenths occurring once and the leading ten covering roughly 3.4%. Germline assignment: CDR1 LGHDT and CDR2 YNNKEL (reference sequence). The CDR3 spans 13 residues. V was shortened by 0 bases and J by 4 bases, with 4 bases between the two germline ends. This sequence originates from a man aged 35 to 55 in good health. This chain links TRBV3-1 (or the pseudogene TRBV3-2) with TRBJ1-5; no reliable D call. Source material: blood. Here the CDR3 reads CASSQERNQPQHF. CDR3 DNA: TGTGCCAGCAGCCAAGAAAGGAATCAGCCCCAGCATTTT.